This TCR beta chain originates from a study of CD8 T cells in Susac syndrome. Of note for this clonotype: The antigen is undetermined.

Sequencing of TCR beta covered CD8+ and CD4+ T cells obtained from blood. Negative isolation was used for CD8+ and CD4+ T cells, and FACS enrichment was applied to TEMRA cells. Findings and limits, study-wide: Individuals included in the TCR sequencing and HLA analysis were acknowledged by the study to be relatively few in number.

Random-hexamer reverse transcription was applied to roughly 0.5 to 1 ug RNA. TCR beta CDR3 was amplified by immunoSEQ multiplex PCR. This amplification extended across 54 Vbeta and 13 Jbeta segments. TCRdb re-called the immunoSEQ multiplex PCR reads through MiXCR, storing one row per CDR3 protein. The table lists some 100,000 distinct CDR3 sequences, more than 85% of them singletons, with roughly 0.088% in the top ten. Trimming shortened V by 6 bases and J by 0 bases, and 6 bases separated the two germline ends. From germline, CDR1 is MNHEY and CDR2 SVGAGI. This CDR3 has 14 residues. This sequence was found in a human donor with multiple sclerosis. This sequence joins TRBV6-5 and TRBJ2-6; D is uncertain. Sequenced input: CD4+ T cells from PBMCs. The DNA of the CDR3 is TGTGCCAGCAGAGAACGCTCTGGGGCCAACGTCCTGACTTTC. This gives the protein CASRERSGANVLTF.